This T cell receptor (beta chain) was observed in a study of blood T cell repertoires in COVID-19 (dated by TCRdb to the early 2020s). Context from the whole study: The collaborator samples originated in the United States, Italy and Spain and spanned the acute and convalescent phases of COVID-19. The sample metadata nearly always contained a de-identified subject ID, COVID-19 status, age in years and sex. The material from the prospective study consisted of cDNA or gDNA derived from T cells, B-cell-depleted T cells, or PBMCs. Samples were obtained from the ongoing ImmuneRACE study (first 160 participants) and from about 1,300 subjects provided by 6 global collaborators. A freely available public database, intended as a resource for researchers studying the immune response to SARS-CoV-2, is where the repertoires were released. Where HLA class I and class II types were available, the types were taken from metadata supplied by the sample provider, not from assay-based typing. Subjects who had been exposed to COVID-19, were actively infected with it, or had recovered from it provided the deeply sampled blood TCRbeta repertoires that made up the dataset.

As for this clone: Its antigen target is currently unknown. Base quality data are lacking; no much larger clone is found one base away.

Each collaborating institution followed its own protocols to collect whole blood in K2EDTA tubes. For TCRbeta analysis, collaborators shipped samples in one of three forms: frozen whole blood, isolated PBMCs, or DNA extracted from either of those sample types. Study-wide conclusions, independent of this receptor: How much clinical and demographic metadata was included differed by source and by participant, and the metadata was provided uncurated.

The immunoSEQ Assay, a bias-controlled multiplex PCR, was used to amplify TCRbeta CDR3 regions from genomic DNA. The original pipeline was this. The number of nucleated cells in each sample was estimated by amplification of reference gene primers within the assay. To quantify the absolute abundance of each unique TCRbeta CDR3 rearrangement, sequence reads were collapsed and filtered. Productive Simpson clonality was computed per sample as the square root of Simpson's diversity index over productive rearrangements. Held by TCRdb, this immuneACCESS table contains in-frame sequences only and omits some clones. Under half of the omission traces to an unresolved V gene where checked; the cause of the rest is unknown. V and J calls plus clone size are reproduced from that table; the DNA served to infer D and trimming. For this sample the table gives over 150,000 clones, of which roughly 88% were detected only once. The ten most abundant clones make up around 13% of the sample.

Germline trimming amounts to 5 bases on V and 6 bases on J, with 7 as the count of junction bases outside the gene matches. The germline V gene gives CDR1 as SGHRS and CDR2 as YFSETQ. Including the terminal cysteine and phenylalanine, the CDR3 comprises 13 residues. Only CDR3 DNA remains: 39 bases, in frame from the first base. The source material was peripheral blood. This chain is built from TRBV5-1 and TRBJ2-7; TRBD2 fits 8 bases in the junction. The receptor's source is a human donor in a cohort sampled during active COVID-19. The CDR3 region reads CASSLAGRGEQYF. The DNA sequence is TGCGCCAGCAGTCTAGCGGGTAGGGGCGAGCAGTACTTC. With the rest looked up from the reference TRBV5-1 and TRBJ2-7 genes rather than sequenced, the full variable domain is KAGVTQTPRYLIKTRGQQVTLSCSPISGHRSVSWYQQTPGQGLQFLFEYFSETQRNKGNFPGRFSGRQFSNSRSEMNVSTLELGDSALYLCASSLAGRGEQYFGPGTRLTVT.